Listed below are T cell receptor beta chains from one sample, sequenced in a study of T cells in Graves' hyperthyroidism and ophthalmopathy. TCRdb used MiXCR to reprocess the multiplex PCR reads, holding one entry per CDR3 protein. The table lists approximately 420,000 distinct CDR3 sequences, about an eighth of them singletons. Input material: blood. All receptors derive from a woman younger than 35 with Graves' hyperthyroidism. The CDR3 runs from the conserved cysteine through the conserved F or W. Each record gives: D gene, J gene, clone size, V gene, CDR3 protein, CDR3 DNA. D genes are given only for firm matches. Clone size is shown for a subset of rows, as once, few, many or a class of expanded clone.

>.|TRBJ1-1|many|TRBV15
CATSNGHPGATEAFF
TGTGCCACCAGCAATGGGCATCCGGGCGCCACTGAAGCTTTCTTT
>.|TRBJ1-6|.|TRBV2
CAGSTGRANSPLHF
TGTGCCGGGTCGACAGGCAGGGCTAATTCACCCCTCCACTTT
>TRBD1|TRBJ2-3|.|TRBV5-1
CASRTGGGFPDTQYF
TGCGCCAGCAGGACAGGGGGCGGTTTTCCAGATACGCAGTATTTT
>.|TRBJ1-3|few|TRBV6-1
CASSAVASGNTIYF
TGTGCCAGCAGTGCAGTCGCATCTGGAAACACCATATATTTT
>.|TRBJ1-1|many|TRBV30
CAYRVRNTEAFF
TGTGCCTACAGGGTTAGGAACACTGAAGCTTTCTTT
>.|TRBJ1-5|.|TRBV20-1
CSARENSNQPQHF
TGCAGTGCTAGAGAAAATAGCAATCAGCCCCAGCATTTT
>.|TRBJ1-1|many|TRBV7-8
CASSSRVGETEAFF
TGTGCCAGCAGCTCGCGAGTGGGGGAGACTGAAGCTTTCTTT
>TRBD1|TRBJ2-5|.|TRBV28
CASSPPTGSVKTQYF
TGTGCCAGCAGCCCGCCGACAGGGAGTGTAAAGACCCAGTACTTC
>TRBD2|TRBJ2-3|many|TRBV20-1
CSARTSGITDTQYF
TGCAGTGCTAGAACTAGCGGGATTACAGATACGCAGTATTTT
>.|TRBJ2-1|.|TRBV5-1
CASSPPLGANEQFF
TGCGCCAGCAGCCCCCCACTAGGGGCCAATGAGCAGTTCTTC
>.|TRBJ1-2|many|TRBV28
CASSPPQAGYGYTF
TGTGCCAGCAGTCCCCCACAGGCGGGCTATGGCTACACCTTC
>.|TRBJ1-2|few|TRBV7-9
CASSLRQVNGYTF
TGTGCCAGCAGCTTACGGCAGGTCAATGGCTACACCTTC
>.|TRBJ2-1|few|TRBV12-5
CASAEGVNEQFF
TGTGCTAGTGCCGAAGGAGTCAATGAGCAGTTCTTC
>.|TRBJ2-2|.|TRBV6-1
CASRIAITGELFF
TGTGCCAGCAGAATAGCGATCACCGGGGAGCTGTTTTTT
>.|TRBJ1-2|many|TRBV3-1
CASSQGSVQAYGYTF
TGTGCCAGCAGCCAAGGGTCGGTCCAGGCTTACGGCTACACCTTC
>TRBD1|TRBJ2-7|many|TRBV15
CATSLTTGDITYEQYF
TGTGCCACCAGCCTCACCACAGGGGATATTACCTACGAGCAGTACTTC
>.|TRBJ2-3|many|TRBV27
CASSLITPADTQYF
TGTGCCAGCAGTTTAATAACCCCCGCTGATACGCAGTATTTT
>.|TRBJ1-2|few|TRBV15
CATSRDLGSSLLGYTF
TGTGCCACCAGCAGAGATCTGGGCAGCTCCCTTCTTGGCTACACCTTC
>.|TRBJ1-2|few|TRBV29-1
CSVEGETNYGYTF
TGCAGCGTTGAAGGGGAAACTAACTATGGCTACACCTTC
>TRBD2|TRBJ2-7|many|TRBV28
CASSFPLGGSSYEQYF
TGTGCCAGCAGTTTCCCACTCGGCGGGAGCTCCTACGAGCAGTACTTC
>TRBD1|TRBJ1-5|.|TRBV12-3/TRBV12-4
CASSFTIGGQNNQPQHF
TGTGCCAGCAGTTTCACTATAGGGGGCCAGAACAATCAGCCCCAGCATTTT
>TRBD1|TRBJ1-2|.|TRBV19
CASSNGQGGYGYTF
TGTGCCAGTAGTAACGGACAGGGAGGCTATGGCTACACCTTC
>.|TRBJ1-1|many|TRBV28
CAIMGWRNTEAFF
TGTGCCATTATGGGGTGGAGGAACACTGAAGCTTTCTTT
>TRBD2|TRBJ2-3|.|TRBV7-2
CASSPGGLAGTDTQYF
TGTGCCAGCAGCCCAGGGGGACTAGCTGGCACAGATACGCAGTATTTT
>.|TRBJ1-1|many|TRBV12-3/TRBV12-4
CASSPGRKLEAFF
TGTGCCAGCAGTCCAGGACGGAAGCTTGAAGCTTTCTTT
>.|TRBJ2-3|many|TRBV19
CASSSYSGTDTQYF
TGTGCCAGTAGTTCCTATAGCGGCACAGATACGCAGTATTTT
>.|TRBJ2-1|many|TRBV20-1
CSAWESRIPNEQFF
TGCAGTGCCTGGGAGTCGAGAATCCCAAATGAGCAGTTCTTC
>.|TRBJ1-6|.|TRBV25-1
CASSEYQGLGDNSPLHF
TGTGCCAGCAGTGAATATCAAGGGTTGGGAGATAATTCACCCCTCCACTTT
>TRBD2|TRBJ2-7|many|TRBV7-9
CASSPRAGISYEQYF
TGTGCCAGCAGCCCAAGAGCGGGAATCTCCTACGAGCAGTACTTC
>TRBD1|TRBJ1-1|few|TRBV20-1
CSASSAARGATEAFF
TGCAGTGCTAGTTCAGCCGCCAGGGGGGCCACTGAAGCTTTCTTT
>.|TRBJ2-5|few|TRBV5-6
CASSFGGNNQETQYF
TGTGCCAGCAGCTTCGGAGGGAATAACCAAGAGACCCAGTACTTC
>.|TRBJ1-1|many|TRBV27
CASSLGGSRREAFF
TGTGCCAGCAGTTTGGGGGGTTCCCGGAGGGAAGCTTTCTTT
>.|TRBJ2-1|.|TRBV2
CASSDERVLQAYEQFF
TGTGCCAGCAGTGACGAGCGGGTCTTACAGGCCTATGAGCAGTTCTTC
>TRBD1|TRBJ1-1|once|TRBV28
CASSLGTGGSAFF
TGTGCCAGCAGTTTAGGGACAGGGGGCAGCGCTTTCTTT
>TRBD2|TRBJ2-3|few|TRBV11-2
CASSTGGPDTQYF
TGTGCCAGCAGCACGGGAGGGCCGGATACGCAGTATTTT
>TRBD2|TRBJ2-7|many|TRBV20-1
CSAGGGNYEQYF
TGCAGTGCTGGGGGGGGTAACTACGAGCAGTACTTC
>.|TRBJ1-1|many|TRBV20-1
CSAYGRRYNTEAFF
TGCAGTGCTTACGGACGAAGATATAACACTGAAGCTTTCTTT
>TRBD1|TRBJ1-2|.|TRBV7-2
CASSSSGTGENTF
TGTGCCAGCAGCTCATCCGGGACAGGGGAAAACACCTTC
>TRBD2|TRBJ2-1|.|TRBV27
CASTRGGAYNEQFF
TGTGCCAGCACACGGGGGGGGGCCTACAATGAGCAGTTCTTC
>.|TRBJ2-7|many|TRBV5-1
CASSLVGGDYEQYF
TGCGCCAGCAGCTTGGTTGGGGGTGACTACGAGCAGTACTTC
>.|TRBJ2-7|.|TRBV3-1
CASSQDFGGAYEQYF
TGTGCCAGCAGCCAAGATTTTGGCGGCGCCTACGAGCAGTACTTC
>.|TRBJ1-1|few|TRBV20-1
CSARDPRDTLNTEAFF
TGCAGTGCTAGAGATCCCCGGGACACTTTGAACACTGAAGCTTTCTTT
>.|TRBJ1-1|many|TRBV27
CASSLFQGNTEAFF
TGTGCCAGCAGTTTATTCCAGGGGAACACTGAAGCTTTCTTT
>.|TRBJ1-1|many|TRBV28
CASSFSERTEAFF
TGTGCCAGCAGTTTCTCCGAAAGGACTGAAGCTTTCTTT
>.|TRBJ2-3|many|TRBV20-1
CSAPGTSGGDTQYF
TGCAGTGCTCCCGGGACTTCTGGGGGAGATACGCAGTATTTT
>TRBD2|TRBJ2-1|many|TRBV2
CASSVSSGSYNEQFF
TGTGCCAGCAGTGTATCTAGCGGGAGCTACAATGAGCAGTTCTTC
>.|TRBJ1-1|.|TRBV4-1
CASSLPSGGQLYTEAFF
TGCGCCAGCAGCCTCCCATCCGGGGGGCAGTTGTACACTGAAGCTTTCTTT
>.|TRBJ2-7|many|TRBV2
CASSGQEDDEQYF
TGTGCCAGCAGTGGACAGGAGGACGACGAGCAGTACTTC
>.|TRBJ1-2|many|TRBV20-1
CSARFPGPESYTF
TGCAGTGCTAGATTCCCAGGCCCAGAAAGCTACACCTTC
>.|TRBJ2-7|medium-sized|TRBV7-8
CASSAGLLTYEQYF
TGTGCCAGCAGCGCAGGACTTCTCACCTACGAGCAGTACTTC
>.|TRBJ2-7|many|TRBV29-1
CSAYDSTYEQYF
TGCAGCGCCTACGATTCAACCTACGAGCAGTACTTC
>TRBD2|TRBJ2-1|.|TRBV2
CASSRLAGNVNEQFF
TGTGCCAGCAGCCGACTAGCGGGGAATGTAAATGAGCAGTTCTTC
>.|TRBJ2-2|many|TRBV28
CASSSAGVGTGELFF
TGTGCCAGCAGTTCGGCAGGGGTTGGGACCGGGGAGCTGTTTTTT
>.|TRBJ2-2|few|TRBV4-1
CASSPRDTITGELFF
TGCGCCAGCAGCCCCCGGGACACTATCACCGGGGAGCTGTTTTTT
>TRBD2|TRBJ2-2|few|TRBV9
CASSVATGGGGNTGELFF
TGTGCCAGCAGCGTAGCTACCGGGGGGGGAGGGAACACCGGGGAGCTGTTTTTT
>.|TRBJ2-3|.|TRBV14
CASSPLATRSDTQYF
TGTGCCAGCAGCCCCCTCGCGACCCGTTCAGATACGCAGTATTTT